What follows are 31 T cell receptor beta chains derived from one specimen sequenced in a study of blood T cell repertoires in COVID-19. This table comes from immunoSEQ multiplex PCR, and its TCRdb copy is limited to in-frame clones, with some not included. The table has roughly 380,000 clones, more than 75% seen once. Sequencing input: peripheral blood. Receptors originate from a human donor with acute or convalescent COVID-19. The donor label of this sample is uncertain.

The V gene is TRBV6-6, the J gene TRBJ1-1; 9 bases match TRBD1. CDR1 and CDR2 (germline): MNHNY, SVGAGI (reference sequence). The trim removed 5 bases at V and 5 bases at J, leaving 6 bases unmatched. The CDR3 has 14 amino acids. CDR3 sequence (DNA): TGTGCCAGCAGTCTCCGACAGGGGGTAACTGAAGCTTTCTTT. Translation gives CASSLRQGVTEAFF.

The rearrangement uses TRBV12-3 or TRBV12-4 and TRBJ1-1, with D unresolved. This CDR3 contains 13 residues. V lost 4 bases, J lost 0 bases, and 6 bases lay in between. Written as DNA, the CDR3 is TGTGCCAGCAGTTACGGGGTGAACACTGAAGCTTTCTTT. Its translation: CASSYGVNTEAFF.

The chain couples TRBV18 to TRBJ2-1, with 8 bases fitting TRBD1. In germline, CDR1 is KGHSH, CDR2 LQKENI. CDR3 length: 15 residues. V lost 5 bases to trimming and J lost 6 bases; unmatched junction nucleotides: 9. The CDR3 is CASSADRVQSNEQFF. CDR3 in DNA: TGTGCCAGCTCAGCGGACAGGGTCCAATCCAATGAGCAGTTCTTC.

This chain uses TRBV3-1 (or the pseudogene TRBV3-2) with TRBJ1-3; D unclear. CDR1 and CDR2 from the germline V gene are LGHDT and YNNKEL (reference sequence). The germline V and J ends were trimmed by 1 base and 0 bases, with 10 bases remaining between them. The CDR3 extends over 16 amino acids. The CDR3 DNA reads as TGTGCCAGCAGCCAAGTTCACAGTAACTCTGGAAACACCATATATTTT. Its protein product is CASSQVHSNSGNTIYF.

This clone was seen a handful of times. The rearrangement links TRBV28 to TRBJ1-1, with a tentative D call TRBD1 (5 bases). Germline V lookup: CDR1 MDHEN, CDR2 SYDVKM. The CDR3 contains 14 residues. Deletions cut 8 bases from V and 5 bases from J, with 18 bases between. The CDR3 DNA is TGTGCCAGCCAGCGGGGCGATCTGCAAACTGAAGCTTTCTTT. It specifies CASQRGDLQTEAFF.

The V gene is TRBV18, the J gene TRBJ1-1; D gene unclear. CDR3 length: 16 amino acids. CDR1 is KGHSH, CDR2 LQKENI, per germline. The V and J ends lost 3 bases and 1 base respectively, with 15 bases between them. The CDR3 DNA follows: TGTGCCAGCTCACCCCTCCTCGCGGCCACGAACACTGAAGCTTTCTTT. Translating it yields CASSPLLAATNTEAFF. The full variable domain, rest sourced from reference TRBV18 and TRBJ1-1, is NAGVMQNPRHLVRRRGQEARLRCSPMKGHSHVYWYRQLPEEGLKFMVYLQKENIIDESGMPKERFSAEFPKEGPSILRIQQVVRGDSAAYFCASSPLLAATNTEAFFGQGTRLTVV.

The chain has TRBV29-1 and TRBJ1-1; the D gene is possibly TRBD1 (5 bases). Looked up from germline, CDR1 is SQVTM and CDR2 is ANQGSEA. The CDR3 totals 10 residues. Between the trimmed V and J ends, which lost 6 bases and 6 bases, there was a span of 8 bases. The CDR3 DNA follows: TGCAGCGTCGGACAAGCTGAAGCTTTCTTT. This codes for CSVGQAEAFF.

The rearrangement uses TRBV2 and TRBJ1-5, with D maybe TRBD1 (6 bases). Germline V gene lookup returns CDR1 SNHLY and CDR2 FYNNEI. V gave up 7 bases and J gave up 4 bases, with 14 bases separating them. The length of the CDR3 is 14 residues. The CDR3 bases are TGTGCCAGCACTCTCAGACAGGTTAATCAGCCCCAGCATTTT. Its translation is CASTLRQVNQPQHF. Filled out from reference TRBV2 and TRBJ1-5, the complete variable domain reads EPEVTQTPSHQVTQMGQEVILRCVPISNHLYFYWYRQILGQKVEFLVSFYNNEISEKSEIFDDQFSVERPDGSNFTLKIRSTKLEDSAMYFCASTLRQVNQPQHFGDGTRLSIL.

V gene TRBV7-2 combines with J gene TRBJ2-5; 9 positions match TRBD1. This CDR3 spans 15 amino acids. Germline CDR1 and CDR2: SGHTA and FQGNSA. With 1 base clipped from V and 6 bases from J, the junction kept 6 bases outside the gene matches. The CDR3 is CASSLVGDRAKTQYF. CDR3 nucleotides: TGTGCCAGCAGCTTAGTCGGGGACAGGGCCAAGACCCAGTACTTC.

The count of this clone is one. The genes are TRBV10-1 and TRBJ2-1; 7 nucleotides line up with TRBD2. Germline values: CDR1 WNHNN, CDR2 SYGVQD (reference sequence). V lost 6 bases to trimming and J lost 9 bases; unmatched junction nucleotides: 5. The length of the CDR3 is 12 residues. The CDR3 bases are TGCGCCAGCAGCGGACTAGTAGGTGAGCAGTTCTTC. Translation: CASSGLVGEQFF.

V gene TRBV6-5 combines with J gene TRBJ1-1; D is unclear. The germline V and J ends were trimmed by 0 bases and 1 base, with 6 bases remaining between them. This CDR3 contains 14 residues. Germline-derived CDR1 and CDR2 are MNHEY and SVGAGI. The CDR3 reads CASSYSRWNTEAFF. The CDR3 nucleotides are TGTGCCAGCAGTTACTCCCGGTGGAACACTGAAGCTTTCTTT.

The rearrangement links TRBV15 to TRBJ2-1; tentative D call: TRBD2 (6 bases). Per the germline V gene, CDR1 is LNHNV and CDR2 is YYDKDF (reference sequence). The CDR3 has 15 amino acids. V was trimmed by 1 base and J by 6 bases, leaving 13 bases between them. The DNA for the CDR3 is TGTGCCACCAGCAGAGGACTAGTTTGGGGCAATGAGCAGTTCTTC. This codes for CATSRGLVWGNEQFF.

The rearrangement joins TRBV2 to TRBJ2-2, with D maybe TRBD1 (6 bases). The V gene's germline CDR1 is SNHLY and CDR2 FYNNEI. This CDR3 spans 15 amino acids. V gave up 6 bases and J gave up 0 bases, with 11 bases separating them. DNA of the CDR3: TGTGCCAGCAGCAGACAGGCCGCGAACACCGGGGAGCTGTTTTTT. This codes for CASSRQAANTGELFF.

The rearrangement joins TRBV3-1 (or the pseudogene TRBV3-2) to TRBJ1-3; 7 bases line up with TRBD1. J gave up 4 bases and V 4 bases, and 4 bases lay outside the gene matches. Germline assignment: CDR1 LGHDT and CDR2 YNNKEL (reference sequence). This CDR3 has 14 residues. The CDR3 sequence is CASSRTGVGNTIYF. Here the CDR3 DNA reads TGTGCCAGCAGCCGCACAGGGGTCGGAAACACCATATATTTT.

V is TRBV29-1 and J is TRBJ1-2; tentative D call: TRBD1 (5 bases). V was shortened by 0 bases and J by 7 bases, with 18 bases between the two germline ends. The CDR3 runs to 15 residues. CDR1 is SQVTM, CDR2 ANQGSEA, per germline. The CDR3 sequence: CSVEDQEGREGGYTF. CDR3 DNA: TGCAGCGTTGAAGATCAGGAGGGACGGGAGGGTGGCTACACCTTC.

V is TRBV5-6 and J is TRBJ2-1; 10 nucleotides agree with TRBD1. Losses at the gene ends were 3 bases for V and 7 bases for J; bases not matched to a gene: 16. The CDR3 is made up of 18 amino acids. Per the germline V gene, CDR1 is SGHDT and CDR2 is YYEEEE. The CDR3 protein is CASSSKTWGTGVKNEQFF. CDR3 DNA: TGTGCCAGCAGCTCGAAGACGTGGGGGACAGGGGTAAAAAATGAGCAGTTCTTC. The full variable domain, with the rest looked up from reference TRBV5-6 and TRBJ2-1, is DAGVTQSPTHLIKTRGQQVTLRCSPKSGHDTVSWYQQALGQGPQFIFQYYEEEERQRGNFPDRFSGHQFPNYSSELNVNALLLGDSALYLCASSSKTWGTGVKNEQFFGPGTRLTVL.

This chain uses TRBV5-1 with TRBJ2-2; D not certain. Trimming cost V 5 bases and J 4 bases, with 15 bases left between them. Germline V gene data show CDR1 as SGHRS and CDR2 as YFSETQ. The CDR3 extends over 15 amino acids. The CDR3 nucleotides read TGCGCCAGCAGTGCAGTCAGTTCGATCACCGGGGAGCTGTTTTTT. Its protein is CASSAVSSITGELFF.

This chain links TRBV5-4 with TRBJ2-2; a weak D match, TRBD1 (5 bases). The CDR3 has 15 amino acids. Deletions cut 5 bases from V and 1 base from J, with 12 bases between. CDR1 and CDR2 (germline): SGHNT, YYREEE (reference sequence). The CDR3 loop is CASSTNQGNTGELFF. The CDR3 bases are TGTGCCAGCAGTACGAACCAGGGGAACACCGGGGAGCTGTTTTTT.

The V call is TRBV29-1, the J call TRBJ1-1, with D perhaps matching TRBD1 (6 bases). V was shortened by 0 bases and J by 5 bases, with 16 bases between the two germline ends. Looked up from germline, CDR1 is SQVTM and CDR2 is ANQGSEA. The CDR3 sequence is 15 residues long. The CDR3 coding sequence is TGCAGCGTTGAAGAGGCGGGGGGCAGGACGACTGAAGCTTTCTTT. Protein sequence: CSVEEAGGRTTEAFF.

This chain links TRBV2 with TRBJ2-7, with D perhaps TRBD1 (6 bases). There are 13 residues in the CDR3. Germline loops: CDR1 SNHLY, CDR2 FYNNEI. The V end was cut by 4 bases, the J end by 3 bases, with 10 bases between. CDR3 amino acids: CASSADRNYEQYF. The CDR3 nucleotides are TGTGCCAGCAGTGCCGACAGGAACTACGAGCAGTACTTC.

CDR3 residues: CATSDFREAGANVLTF. For the CDR3, the DNA is TGTGCCACCAGTGATTTTAGGGAGGCTGGGGCCAACGTCCTGACTTTC. This sequence joins TRBV24-1 and TRBJ2-6, with D possibly being TRBD2 (6 bases). Germline V gives CDR1 KGHDR, CDR2 SFDVKD. V lost 1 base, J lost 2 bases, and 8 bases lay in between. This CDR3 comprises 16 residues.

This chain connects TRBV10-2 to TRBJ2-1; no firm D call. Germline CDR1 and CDR2: WSHSY and SAAADI. The CDR3 totals 12 residues. Trimming left V 8 bases short and J 10 bases short, with 15 bases between. The CDR3 reads CASVDHRGEQFF. CDR3 DNA: TGCGCCAGCGTCGACCACCGCGGAGAGCAGTTCTTC.

V gene TRBV7-9 combines with J gene TRBJ2-7, with no clear D. The CDR3 consists of 13 residues. V was cut by 1 base and J by 6 bases, with 10 bases left in between. Germline lookup yields CDR1 SEHNR and CDR2 FQNEAQ (reference sequence). CDR3 residues: CASSLVGVSEQYF. As DNA, the CDR3 is TGTGCCAGCAGCTTAGTTGGAGTTAGCGAGCAGTACTTC.

This CDR3 reads CASSESTSGYGYTF. The CDR3, as DNA: TGCGCCAGCAGTGAGTCGACCTCGGGATATGGCTACACCTTC. J is TRBJ1-2 and V is TRBV10-1; no firm D call. Trimming removed 0 bases from V and 5 bases from J, with 10 bases in between. Per the germline V gene, CDR1 is WNHNN and CDR2 is SYGVQD (reference sequence). This CDR3 contains 14 residues.

The rearrangement joins TRBV12-5 to TRBJ2-1; tentatively, D is TRBD2 (6 bases). The V and J ends lost 5 bases and 4 bases respectively, with 21 bases between them. Germline CDR1 LGHNT, CDR2 FRNRAP. This CDR3 is built from 17 residues. Here the CDR3 DNA reads TGTGCTAGTGGTACCTCTTATGGACTATCGCAATACAATGAGCAGTTCTTC. This translates into CASGTSYGLSQYNEQFF.

This chain connects TRBV27 to TRBJ1-2, with 9 bases identical to TRBD1. The germline V gene has CDR1 MNHEY and CDR2 SMNVEV (reference sequence). This CDR3 has 15 residues. V lost 8 bases, J lost 0 bases, and 7 bases stayed unmatched. CDR3 residues: CASSMTGGPNYGYTF. In DNA, the CDR3 is TGTGCCAGCTCAATGACAGGGGGGCCTAACTATGGCTACACCTTC.

The gene calls are TRBV4-1 and TRBJ2-2; 9 positions agree with TRBD1. The CDR3 extends over 17 amino acids. Trimming took 5 bases from V and 7 from J; bases not matched to a gene: 14. The V gene's germline CDR1 is MGHRA and CDR2 YSYEKL. The CDR3 loop is CASSELPGQGVSGELFF. In DNA, the CDR3 is TGCGCCAGCAGCGAACTCCCGGGACAGGGAGTCAGCGGGGAGCTGTTTTTT.

The chain is built from TRBV28 and TRBJ1-1; 11 positions match TRBD1. V lost 8 bases, J lost 5 bases, and 10 bases stayed unmatched. The CDR3 runs 15 residues. From germline, CDR1 is MDHEN and CDR2 SYDVKM. For the CDR3, the DNA is TGTGCCAGCTCGTCGGACAGGGGGCGGTTTACTGAAGCTTTCTTT. Its protein is CASSSDRGRFTEAFF.

The chain carries TRBV4-2 and TRBJ2-3; 16 nucleotides match TRBD2. CDR1 is LGHNA and CDR2 is YNFKEQ in the germline V gene. The CDR3 is 20 residues long. With V trimmed by 4 bases and J by 1 base, 11 bases remained unmatched. The CDR3 region has the DNA TGTGCCAGCAGCCCGCTCCCCGGGACTAGCGGGGGGGGCGGCACAGATACGCAGTATTTT. It is translated as CASSPLPGTSGGGGTDTQYF.

The chain has TRBV20-1 and TRBJ2-5; 12 positions match TRBD2. The CDR3 is made up of 15 amino acids. V was pared by 3 bases and J by 5 bases, with 7 bases of the junction left unmatched. Germline lookup yields CDR1 DFQATT and CDR2 SNEGSKA (reference sequence). The CDR3 sequence is CSASKTSGGRETQYF. The DNA for the CDR3 is TGCAGTGCTAGTAAGACTAGCGGGGGCAGGGAGACCCAGTACTTC.

The rearrangement uses TRBV4-1 and TRBJ1-3; perhaps TRBD1 as D (6 bases). V was trimmed by 0 bases and J by 7 bases, leaving 13 bases between them. Germline V CDR1 and CDR2: MGHRA, YSYEKL. CDR3 length equals 15 residues. The CDR3 region is CASSQDRGIFNTIYF. The CDR3 DNA sequence: TGCGCCAGCAGCCAAGATAGGGGGATCTTTAACACCATATATTTT.